The next 11 T cell receptor beta chains were all read from a single sample in a study of regulatory T cells in long-lasting Graves disease. The authors built TCR beta libraries using iRepertoire HTBI primers and Arm-PCR of CDR3 regions. TCRdb recomputed calls from the multiplex PCR reads with MiXCR, one row per CDR3 protein. The sample includes 360,000 or so distinct CDR3 sequences, around 15% of them seen just once. Time point: newly diagnosed GD, antithyroid drugs for less than 3 months. Preparation of the TCR library used RNA extracted from PBMCs. The data were also submitted as part of a second study, on T cells in Graves' hyperthyroidism and ophthalmopathy.

Sequencing was performed on peripheral blood mononuclear cells (PBMCs), taken at new diagnosis, from a patient treated with antithyroid drugs. These receptors were taken from a woman in her late teens or twenties with Graves disease.

The chain carries TRBV3-1 and TRBJ1-5, with no clear D. The germline gives CDR1 LGHDT, CDR2 YNNKEL (reference sequence). Trimming removed 0 bases from V and 4 bases from J, with 7 bases in between. The CDR3 extends over 14 amino acids. The CDR3, as DNA: TGTGCCAGCAGCCAAGAACCGGGAAATCAGCCCCAGCATTTT. It yields the protein CASSQEPGNQPQHF.

This clonotype came up many times. This chain joins TRBV12-3 or TRBV12-4 and TRBJ2-1, with D maybe TRBD2 (8 bases). V lost 7 bases and J lost 0, with 13 bases in between. The CDR3 loop spans 15 amino acids. CDR3 sequence (DNA): TGTGCCAGCATCAGGGGGACTAGCTCCTACAATGAGCAGTTCTTC. It specifies CASIRGTSSYNEQFF.

This clonotype was detected ten times or more. One end of the junction fails to match germline, which may point to a read error. The chain is built from TRBV18 and TRBJ2-3; 9 nucleotides line up with TRBD2. This CDR3 comprises 14 residues. The germline CDR1 and CDR2 sequences are KGHSH and LQKENI. In DNA, the CDR3 is TGTGCCAGCTCACCCCAGACCACCGGGACTAGCTCGGATTTT. Amino acids: CASSPQTTGTSSDF. Variable domain in full (rest from reference TRBV18 and TRBJ2-3): NAGVMQNPRHLVRRRGQEARLRCSPMKGHSHVYWYRQLPEEGLKFMVYLQKENIIDESGMPKERFSAEFPKEGPSILRIQQVVRGDSAAYFCASSPQTTGTSSDFGPGTRLTVL.

Comments on this clonotype: Given a much more abundant clone one base away, this may be a read error. This chain joins TRBV11-2 and TRBJ2-2; possibly TRBD1 or TRBD2 for D (6 bases each). The CDR3 has 17 residues. CDR1 is SGHAT and CDR2 is FQNNGV in the germline V gene. CDR3 region: CASSPRTGTTNTGGLFF. The CDR3 DNA sequence: TGTGCCAGCAGCCCAAGAACCGGGACAACGAACACCGGGGGGCTGTTTTTT.

This clonotype was recorded at least ten times. The gene calls are TRBV7-3 and TRBJ2-7; D perhaps matches TRBD2 (5 bases). V was shortened by 7 bases and J by 2 bases, with 12 bases between the two germline ends. From germline, CDR1 is SGHTA and CDR2 FQGTGA. This CDR3 contains 13 residues. The CDR3 DNA reads as TGTGCCAGCACGGCCGGAGGTACCTACGAGCAGTACTTC. Translating it yields CASTAGGTYEQYF.

This clonotype came up many times. This chain joins TRBV30 and TRBJ1-3, with D uncertain. Trimming stripped 2 bases from V and 4 bases from J, with 3 bases between. Germline lookup yields CDR1 GTSNPN and CDR2 SVGIG (reference sequence). The CDR3 totals 11 residues. The CDR3 nucleotides are TGTGCCTGGAGTTCCGGAAACACCATATATTTT. Its translation: CAWSSGNTIYF.

The CDR3 region is CASSFPAENSPLHF. CDR3 DNA sequence: TGTGCCAGCAGCTTTCCGGCAGAAAATTCACCCCTCCACTTT. The rearrangement links TRBV7-8 to TRBJ1-6, with D unresolved. The V end lost 3 bases, the J end lost 7 bases, and 10 bases lay between the germline ends. This CDR3 has 14 amino acids. CDR1 is SGHVS and CDR2 is FQNEAQ in the germline V gene.

This chain connects TRBV19 to TRBJ1-1; D unresolved. Germline-derived CDR1 and CDR2 are LNHDA and SQIVND (reference sequence). The CDR3 extends over 11 amino acids. Trimming pared 1 base from V and 8 bases from J, leaving 5 bases between. Here the CDR3 DNA reads TGTGCCAGTAGTATAGGGATGGAAGCTTTCTTT. The encoded protein is CASSIGMEAFF. The full variable domain, completed using reference TRBV19 and TRBJ1-1, is DGGITQSPKYLFRKEGQNVTLSCEQNLNHDAMYWYRQDPGQGLRLIYYSQIVNDFQKGDIAEGYSVSREKKESFPLTVTSAQKNPTAFYLCASSIGMEAFFGQGTRLTVV.

This clonotype was counted at least ten times. The V gene is TRBV6-2 or TRBV6-3, the J gene TRBJ2-7, with a tentative D call TRBD2 (5 bases). CDR3 size: 13 residues. V was cut by 9 bases and J by 7 bases, with 19 bases left in between. CDR1 and CDR2 from the germline V gene are MNHEY and SVGEGT. Here the CDR3 DNA reads TGTGCCAGTATTCTAGACGGAAGAGGGGAGCAGTACTTC. It encodes CASILDGRGEQYF.

In regard to this clonotype: The junction departs from germline at one end; a sequencing error may be responsible. The chain carries TRBV11-2 and TRBJ2-7; D call uncertain. Germline assignment: CDR1 SGHAT and CDR2 FQNNGV. CDR3 length equals 11 residues. The CDR3 bases are TGTGCCAGCAGCTTTGGATACGAGCAGCACTTC. Translated: CASSFGYEQHF.

Many counts were recorded for this clonotype. In DNA, the CDR3 is TGTGCCAGCAGACTACTAGCGGGGTACTACAATGAGCAGTTCTTC. Protein sequence: CASRLLAGYYNEQFF. This sequence joins TRBV2 and TRBJ2-1, with 10 bases matching TRBD2. The germline V gene has CDR1 SNHLY and CDR2 FYNNEI. V dropped 6 bases and J dropped 3; count of bases not matched to a gene: 5. The CDR3 loop spans 15 amino acids.